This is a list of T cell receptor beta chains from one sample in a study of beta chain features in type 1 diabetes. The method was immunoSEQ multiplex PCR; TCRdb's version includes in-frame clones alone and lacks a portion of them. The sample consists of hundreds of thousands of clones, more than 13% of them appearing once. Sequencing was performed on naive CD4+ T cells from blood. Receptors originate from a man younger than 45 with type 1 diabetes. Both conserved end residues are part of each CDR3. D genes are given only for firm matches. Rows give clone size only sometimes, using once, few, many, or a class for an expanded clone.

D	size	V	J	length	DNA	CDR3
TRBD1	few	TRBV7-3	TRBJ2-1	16	TGTGCCAGCAGCTTAACACGGACCGTACAGGGGAATGAGCAGTTCTTC	CASSLTRTVQGNEQFF
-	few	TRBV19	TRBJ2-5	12	TGTGCCACCGGTAACAGCCAAGAGACCCAGTACTTC	CATGNSQETQYF
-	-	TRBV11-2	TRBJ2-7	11	TGTGCCAGCAGCCCCATCTACGAGCAGTACTTC	CASSPIYEQYF
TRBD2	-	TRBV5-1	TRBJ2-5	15	TGCGCCAGCAGCGGGGGGACTAGCGTTCAAGAGACCCAGTACTTC	CASSGGTSVQETQYF
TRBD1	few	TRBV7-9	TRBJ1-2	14	TGTGCCAGCAGCCCCGACAGGGTTCCCTATGGCTACACCTTC	CASSPDRVPYGYTF
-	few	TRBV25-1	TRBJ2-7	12	TGTGCCAGCAGTGATGGTTTCAGTTCGCAGTACTTC	CASSDGFSSQYF
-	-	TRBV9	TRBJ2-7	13	TGTGCCAGCAGCGCTGGGGCGGAGTACGAGCAGTACTTC	CASSAGAEYEQYF
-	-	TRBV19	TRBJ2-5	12	TGTGCCAGTAAGACGCCAGGAGAGACCCAGTACTTC	CASKTPGETQYF
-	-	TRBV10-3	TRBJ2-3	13	TGTGCCACCCGCTCAGGCTACACAGATACGCAGTATTTT	CATRSGYTDTQYF
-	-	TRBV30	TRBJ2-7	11	TGTGCCTGGAGTGCGGAGTACGAGCAGTACTTC	CAWSAEYEQYF
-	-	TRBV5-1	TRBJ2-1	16	TGCGCCAGCAGCGTCGCGGAGACTGGTCCCTACAATGAGCAGTTCTTC	CASSVAETGPYNEQFF
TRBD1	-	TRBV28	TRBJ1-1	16	TGTGCCAGCAGGCTTCCGGGACAGGGGAGCTACACTGAAGCTTTCTTT	CASRLPGQGSYTEAFF